Listed below are T cell receptor beta chains from one sample, sequenced in a study of siplizumab effects on memory and regulatory T cells. Using immunoSEQ multiplex PCR, the repertoire was profiled, and TCRdb retains in-frame clones only, with some absent. The table records 100,000 to 120,000 clones, just under 95% of them present only once. Source material: CD4+ T cells sorted from blood. The receptors were sampled from a human donor in good health. Each CDR3 is given with its conserved first and last residue. D genes are given only for firm matches. Part of the rows lack a size; the others show once, few, many or a class for expanded clones.

NA,TRBJ2-7,NA,TRBV6-5,TGTGCCAGCAGTTACAGGGGCGGGTACGAGCAGTACTTC,CASSYRGGYEQYF
NA,TRBJ2-6,NA,TRBV15,TGTGCCACCAGCAGGGCGAGCTCTGGGGCCAACGTCCTGACTTTC,CATSRASSGANVLTF
NA,TRBJ2-3,NA,TRBV5-1,TGCGCCAGCGCTCCGACAGGATCTAGCACAGATACGCAGTATTTT,CASAPTGSSTDTQYF
NA,TRBJ1-2,once,TRBV6-1,TGTGCCAGCAGCTCAACAGGGATCGGCTATGGCTACACCTTC,CASSSTGIGYGYTF
TRBD1,TRBJ1-2,NA,TRBV6-1,TGTGCCAGCAGTGAAAGGGGACAGGGGTCGTCGGCGTATGGCTACACCTTC,CASSERGQGSSAYGYTF
TRBD2,TRBJ2-1,NA,TRBV7-9,TGTGCCAGCAGCTTAGGGAAGACTAGCGGGGGGGCGGATGAGCAGTTCTTC,CASSLGKTSGGADEQFF
NA,TRBJ2-7,NA,TRBV9,TGTGCCAGCAGCGCCGTCGGGACTGACTGGAGGGACGAGCAGTACTTC,CASSAVGTDWRDEQYF
TRBD1,TRBJ2-7,NA,TRBV5-4,TGTGCCAGCAGCTTGGGGGCAGGGGGCTCCTACGAGCAGTACTTC,CASSLGAGGSYEQYF
TRBD2,TRBJ2-5,NA,TRBV4-1,TGCGCCAGCAGCCAAATAATAGCGGGAAGGCAAGAGACCCAGTACTTC,CASSQIIAGRQETQYF
TRBD1,TRBJ1-6,few,TRBV9,TGTGCCAGCAGCGAGGGGACAGGGTCAGTGTATTCACCCCTCCACTTT,CASSEGTGSVYSPLHF
NA,TRBJ2-5,once,TRBV4-1,TGCGCCAGCAGCCAATGGAGGGGGGAGACCCAGTACTTC,CASSQWRGETQYF
NA,TRBJ1-3,NA,TRBV6-5,TGTGCCAGCAGTTACTCGTCTGACGGAAACACCATATATTTT,CASSYSSDGNTIYF
NA,TRBJ1-2,NA,TRBV19,TGTGCCAGTAGTATAGACCCTTGGAGGGGCTACACCTTC,CASSIDPWRGYTF
NA,TRBJ1-6,NA,TRBV5-6,TGTGCCAGCACCGACCCGGGAAATTCACCCCTCCACTTT,CASTDPGNSPLHF
TRBD2,TRBJ2-1,once,TRBV7-3,TGTGCCAGCAGCGAGAGAGCTAGCGGGAGAAGGAATGAGCAGTTCTTC,CASSERASGRRNEQFF
NA,TRBJ2-1,NA,TRBV15,TGTGCCACCAGCTTCGACAGGTTCCTAGGGAATGAGCAGTTCTTC,CATSFDRFLGNEQFF
NA,TRBJ2-7,NA,TRBV2,TGTGCCAGCAACCCAATTGAATGGGCAGGGGCGCGCTACGAGCAGTACTTC,CASNPIEWAGARYEQYF
NA,TRBJ2-7,NA,TRBV9,TGTGCCAGCAGCGTAGACGGGCGGCCCTACGAGCAGTACTTC,CASSVDGRPYEQYF
NA,TRBJ2-3,NA,TRBV5-1,TGCGCCAGCAGCCGCGGACAGAGCACAGATACGCAGTATTTT,CASSRGQSTDTQYF
TRBD1,TRBJ2-7,NA,TRBV6-6,TGTGCCAGCAGTTACGCGGGACAGGGGAGCTCCTACGAGCAGTACTTC,CASSYAGQGSSYEQYF
NA,TRBJ1-5,NA,TRBV19,TGTGCCAGTAGTAACGTAGCGATTAGCAATCAGCCCCAGCATTTT,CASSNVAISNQPQHF
TRBD2,TRBJ2-3,NA,TRBV19,TGTGCCAGTAGTAAACTTGAAGCGGGAGCCGCAGATACGCAGTATTTT,CASSKLEAGAADTQYF
NA,TRBJ2-7,NA,TRBV7-2,TGTGCCAGCAGCCCTGACAGATCCGTCACCTACGAGCAGTACTTC,CASSPDRSVTYEQYF
NA,TRBJ2-7,NA,TRBV5-6,TGTGCCAGCAGCTTGGGTGGGGGAGGCCCCTACGAGCAGTACTTC,CASSLGGGGPYEQYF
TRBD2,TRBJ2-1,NA,TRBV5-1,TGCGCCAGCAGCTTGCCGGGGACTAGCGGGTACAATGAGCAGTTCTTC,CASSLPGTSGYNEQFF
NA,TRBJ2-5,NA,TRBV6-5,TGTGCCAGCAGTTACTCGGGCAGGGGAAGGGAGACCCAGTACTTC,CASSYSGRGRETQYF
TRBD1,TRBJ1-2,NA,TRBV5-1,TGCGCCAGCAGCTCAGGGACAGGGGTTAACTATGGCTACACCTTC,CASSSGTGVNYGYTF
NA,TRBJ2-3,NA,TRBV4-1,TGCGCCAGCAGCCAAGGGCACTTCTTCACAGATACGCAGTATTTT,CASSQGHFFTDTQYF
NA,TRBJ2-3,NA,TRBV7-9,TGTGCCAGCAGCTTGCTAGGTGGGGAAGATACGCAGTATTTT,CASSLLGGEDTQYF
TRBD2,TRBJ2-7,NA,TRBV5-8,TGTGCCAGCAGCCCTAGGCGGGAGGGCTACGAGCAGTACTTC,CASSPRREGYEQYF
TRBD1,TRBJ2-3,NA,TRBV5-1,TGCGCCAGCAGCGGGGACAGGGGATTAACAGATACGCAGTATTTT,CASSGDRGLTDTQYF
NA,TRBJ2-3,NA,TRBV7-2,TGTGCCAGCAGCGTAATGTCTGGCGGGGCCCGCGCAGATACGCAGTATTTT,CASSVMSGGARADTQYF
NA,TRBJ2-7,NA,TRBV19,TGTGCCACCCAGAACGACTACGAGCAGTACTTC,CATQNDYEQYF
NA,TRBJ1-2,once,TRBV6-5,TGTGCCAGCAGTCGAGGACAGACCGATGGCTACACCTTC,CASSRGQTDGYTF
NA,TRBJ2-5,NA,TRBV11-3,TGTGCCAGCAGCTTAGGCCAGGTTAAAGAGACCCAGTACTTC,CASSLGQVKETQYF
TRBD1,TRBJ1-3,NA,TRBV7-3,TGTGCCAGCAGCTCCGGGACAGGGAAAGCTGGAAACACCATATATTTT,CASSSGTGKAGNTIYF
TRBD1,TRBJ1-2,once,TRBV5-4,TGTGCCAGCAGCTTGACCGGACAGGACTATGGCTACACCTTC,CASSLTGQDYGYTF
NA,TRBJ2-1,NA,TRBV4-1,TGCGCCAGCAGCCTCATGGGACTTGTAAAGAATGAGCAGTTCTTC,CASSLMGLVKNEQFF
TRBD1,TRBJ1-3,NA,TRBV9,TGTGCCAGCAGCGCCAATATCGGGACAGTAGGAAACACCATATATTTT,CASSANIGTVGNTIYF
TRBD2,TRBJ2-1,NA,TRBV25-1,TGTGCCAGCTCTCGACTAGCGGGGACCTCCAATGAGCAGTTCTTC,CASSRLAGTSNEQFF
TRBD1,TRBJ1-4,NA,TRBV25-1,TGTGCCAGCAGTGAAAACAGGGGTTTAGGAGAAAAACTGTTTTTT,CASSENRGLGEKLFF
TRBD2,TRBJ2-7,NA,TRBV4-1,TGCGCCAGCAGCCAACCGGGACTAGGGGTCTACGAGCAGTACTTC,CASSQPGLGVYEQYF
NA,TRBJ1-5,NA,TRBV12-5,TGTGCTAGTGGTTTCTCGGGGCTGGCGGGTCAGCCCCAGCATTTT,CASGFSGLAGQPQHF
NA,TRBJ2-2,NA,TRBV10-1,TGCGCCAGCAGTTACGGGCGGGCGAACACCGGGGAGCTGTTTTTT,CASSYGRANTGELFF
NA,TRBJ1-5,NA,TRBV19,TGTGCCAGTAGTATAGGAAGGGGATATAGCAATCAGCCCCAGCATTTT,CASSIGRGYSNQPQHF
NA,TRBJ1-2,NA,TRBV25-1,TGTGCCAGCATGGACCGAGGAGCTTATTATGGCTACACCTTC,CASMDRGAYYGYTF
NA,TRBJ1-5,NA,TRBV2,TGTGCCAGCAGTCTAGGGGGATTGAGCAATCAGCCCCAGCATTTT,CASSLGGLSNQPQHF
TRBD1,TRBJ1-2,few,TRBV10-2,TGCGCCAGCAATGGACAGGGGGCGCGATATGGCTACACCTTC,CASNGQGARYGYTF
TRBD1,TRBJ2-7,NA,TRBV6-5,TGTGCCAGCAGCTTCGGACAGGGAAACGAGCAGTACTTC,CASSFGQGNEQYF
NA,TRBJ2-7,once,TRBV27,TGTGCCAGCAGAATCCAGGGGGACTTCTACGAGCAGTACTTC,CASRIQGDFYEQYF
TRBD1,TRBJ1-1,once,TRBV6-5,TGTGCCTCCAAGGGCCTAACAGGGGGCATCACTGAAGCTTTCTTT,CASKGLTGGITEAFF
NA,TRBJ1-1,NA,TRBV25-1,TGTGCCAGCAGTGACTCATCACAGCTTATAGCTTTCTTT,CASSDSSQLIAFF
TRBD1,TRBJ2-7,NA,TRBV5-5,TGTGCCAGCGGGCCCGGGACAGGGGTCCACGAGCAGTACTTC,CASGPGTGVHEQYF
NA,TRBJ2-3,NA,TRBV7-3,TGTGCCAGCAGCTTAACTGACGGGGCTACGCAGTATTTT,CASSLTDGATQYF
NA,TRBJ2-2,NA,TRBV5-1,TGCGCCAGCAGCTTATCAGGGGTAGTTGCGTCCGGGGAGCTGTTTTTT,CASSLSGVVASGELFF
NA,TRBJ2-1,NA,TRBV21-1,TGTGCCAGCAGCAAAGCAGGCCGCCAGAACGGAGAAAATGAGCAGTTCTTC,CASSKAGRQNGENEQFF
NA,TRBJ2-2,NA,TRBV6-4,TGTGCCAGCCGTCAGGCGGCCGGGGAGCTGTTTTTT,CASRQAAGELFF